This T cell receptor (beta chain) came from a study of technical replicates of blood from several donors (dated by TCRdb to about 2017). Concerning this clone: It has no known antigen specificity. The germline gene is not matched at one end of the junction; a read error may be the cause.

The method was the immunoSEQ multiplex PCR assay. Held by TCRdb, this immuneACCESS table contains in-frame sequences only and omits some clones. Under half of the omission traces to an unresolved V gene where checked; the cause of the rest is unknown. The sample profile shows around 93,000 clones; around 96% of them were found once. The ten largest account for approximately 0.33% of the sample. The cysteine opens and the phenylalanine closes a CDR3 of 16 amino acids. Kept here is only the CDR3 DNA, which spans 48 bases and is read in frame from base 1. The germline V gene (reference sequence) provides CDR1 SSHAT and CDR2 FNYEAQ.

Recombination linked TRBV7-7 to TRBJ2-2, with TRBD2 matching 9 junction bases. The source is a human donor in good health. Sequencing used T cells isolated from PBMCs. The CDR3 region: CASSLVAGEDPGELFF. The DNA sequence reads TGTGCTAGCAGCTTAGTAGCGGGAGAAGATCCCGGGGAGCTGTTTTTT.